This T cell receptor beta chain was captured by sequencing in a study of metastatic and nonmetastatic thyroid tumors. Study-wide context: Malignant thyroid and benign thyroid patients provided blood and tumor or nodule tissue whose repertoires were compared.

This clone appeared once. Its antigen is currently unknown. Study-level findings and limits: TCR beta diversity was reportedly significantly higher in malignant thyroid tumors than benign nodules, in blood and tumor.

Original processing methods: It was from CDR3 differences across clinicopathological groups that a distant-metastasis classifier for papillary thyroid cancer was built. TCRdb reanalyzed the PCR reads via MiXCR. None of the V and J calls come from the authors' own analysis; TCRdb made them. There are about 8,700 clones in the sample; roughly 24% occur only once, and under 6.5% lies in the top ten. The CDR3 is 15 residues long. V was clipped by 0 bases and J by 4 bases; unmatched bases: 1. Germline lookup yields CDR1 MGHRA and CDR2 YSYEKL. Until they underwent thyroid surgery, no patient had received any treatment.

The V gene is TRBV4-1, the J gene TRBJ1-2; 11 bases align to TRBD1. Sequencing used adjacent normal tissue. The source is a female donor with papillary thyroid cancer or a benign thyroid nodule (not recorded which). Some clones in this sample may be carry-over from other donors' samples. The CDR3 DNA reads TGCGCCAGCAGCCAAGAGGGACAGGGGGTCTATGGCTACACCTTC. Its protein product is CASSQEGQGVYGYTF.